This T cell receptor beta chain came from a study of OX40 agonist ivuxolimab in advanced cancers. Study-wide context: The costimulatory receptor OX40 (CD134) was targeted by ivuxolimab, a fully human IgG2 agonistic monoclonal antibody. Intravenous ivuxolimab was administered to patients every 2 weeks at six dose levels: 0.01, 0.1, 0.3, 1.5, 3 and 10 mg/kg. Of the approximately 53 patients in dose escalation, about 20 had hepatocellular carcinoma, about 15 had melanoma, 9 had renal cell carcinoma and 9 had head and neck cancer. In the dose-escalation cohort, over 65% of patients were male, and the mean age was about 55 years, with a range of 23 to 79. Prior anti-PD-1, anti-PD-L1 or anti-CTLA-4 therapy was permitted, and checkpoint inhibitors had been received by about 44% of dose-escalation patients. Partial responses occurred in three dose-escalation patients: two with cutaneous melanoma and one with hepatocellular carcinoma. Peripheral TCRbeta sequencing was intended to test whether TCR sequence diversity was altered and clonal T-cell expansion was caused by ivuxolimab. The paper reports the monotherapy dose-escalation portion (N ≈ 52 patients) of the phase I ivuxolimab trial.

Paper-wide results and their limitations: After ivuxolimab, expanded clones were on average more numerous among CD8+ T cells than among CD4+ T cells. At doses from 0.1 to 3.0 mg/kg, clonal expansion was seen in both CD4+ and CD8+ blood T cells between baseline and week 6. Which antigens the clonally expanded peripheral T cells were specific for was not determined. Low levels of normalized T-cell clonal expansion were also seen in some patients who did not respond. Partial responders in the 0.1-3.0 mg/kg groups had among the lowest normalized peripheral clonal expansion, especially among CD8+ T cells.

Genomic DNA was extracted from sorted cells for sequencing of the TCRbeta CDR3 region. The immunoSEQ Assay was used for sequencing of TCRbeta CDR3 regions. TCRdb limited this immuneACCESS table to in-frame rearrangements with V and J called. A share of clones is missing; checked studies link under half to unresolved V genes, and the rest is unexplained. Here the sample has just under 85,000 clones; over 65% occur a single time. In total, the top ten clones hold more than 0.7% of the sample. Patients with a history of autoimmune disease or receiving systemic immunosuppression were excluded from the trial. Peripheral blood for TCR sequencing was collected from all dose cohorts at baseline, on cycle 4 day 1, and on cycle 7 day 1. The samples were drawn from a first-in-human, open-label, multicenter phase I dose-escalation trial of ivuxolimab. Adults with locally advanced or metastatic head and neck squamous cell, hepatocellular, melanoma or renal cell carcinoma were enrolled in the trial. Before TCR sequencing, CD4+ T cells and CD8+ T cells were sorted from peripheral blood as separate populations.

Turning to this clone: Its binding antigen is unknown. Base qualities are not provided; no much larger clone lies one nucleotide away.

The CDR3 has 12 amino acids, counting the end cysteine and phenylalanine. Only the CDR3 part of the read is kept: 36 bases, read in frame from the first base. V has 2 bases trimmed and J has 9 bases trimmed; junction bases matching no gene number 1. The CDR1 and CDR2 encoded by the germline V gene are SGHTA and FQGNSA. The sample here was CD4+ or CD8+ T cells sorted from blood, taken in a trial of the OX40 agonist ivuxolimab. The chain couples TRBV7-2 to TRBJ2-3; TRBD1 aligns with 8 central bases. The source of this sequence is an adult with an advanced solid tumor such as melanoma, head and neck, liver or kidney cancer. The CDR3 corresponds to CASSLQGATQYF. The nucleotide sequence is given as TGTGCCAGCAGCTTACAGGGGGCCACGCAGTATTTT.